This T cell receptor beta chain stems from a study of blood T cell repertoires in COVID-19. The wider study: Researchers got acute and convalescent COVID-19 samples from the United States, Italy and Spain. PBMCs, B-cell-depleted T cells, or T cells were the source of the cDNA or gDNA that made up the material.

Authors' processing steps: Estimation of nucleated cell counts was performed using reference gene primer amplification. Clones were read by immunoSEQ multiplex PCR, and TCRdb kept only the in-frame ones, dropping some. V, J and clone size reflect that table, while D and trimming were determined from the DNA. The table includes approximately 190,000 clones, 83% detected once. The receptor's source is a middle-aged woman with acute or convalescent COVID-19. The specimen was peripheral blood.

CDR3 sequence: CASSLPGAAGTGELFF. In DNA, the CDR3 is TGTGCCAGTAGTCTCCCCGGCGCAGCGGGCACCGGGGAGCTGTTTTTT. The chain couples TRBV19 to TRBJ2-2; a weak D match, TRBD2 (6 bases). CDR3 size: 16 residues. V was pared by 5 bases and J by 4 bases, with 17 bases between. Germline-derived CDR1 and CDR2 are LNHDA and SQIVND (reference sequence).